One sample yielded the 32 T cell receptor beta chains listed below, sequenced in a study of cytomegalovirus exposure and HLA in healthy donors. PCR involved 60 Vbeta and 13 Jbeta primers. Profiling relied on immunoSEQ multiplex PCR, and the TCRdb table lists in-frame clones only, not all of them. Of a few hundred thousand clones listed, roughly four fifths are singletons. The sample taken for sequencing was PBMCs. All receptors come from a woman aged 55-69 years in good health and CMV-seropositive.

The chain combines TRBV28 with TRBJ2-7; no clear D. Germline V gives CDR1 MDHEN, CDR2 SYDVKM. Trimming left V 3 bases short and J 0 bases short, with 9 bases between. The CDR3 covers 14 residues. The CDR3 DNA is TGTGCCAGCAGTTTCTCCCAGGCCTCCTACGAGCAGTACTTC. It translates to CASSFSQASYEQYF.

The V call is TRBV5-6, the J call TRBJ2-7; 7 bases agree with TRBD2. Trimming took 4 bases from V and 1 from J; bases not matched to a gene: 5. The CDR3 length is 14 residues. Germline values: CDR1 SGHDT, CDR2 YYEEEE. The CDR3, as DNA: TGTGCCAGCAGCCCTGGCGGGAGATCCTACGAGCAGTACTTC. Protein: CASSPGGRSYEQYF.

The chain uses TRBV10-3 and TRBJ2-7, with TRBD2 identical over 16 bases. Per germline, CDR1 ENHRY and CDR2 SYGVKD. The CDR3 runs to 15 residues. Unmatched junction bases numbered 6, after V lost 10 bases and J lost 3 bases. In DNA form, the CDR3 reads TGTGCCAATGCGGGACTAGCGGGAGGGTACTACGAGCAGTACTTC. Its protein product is CANAGLAGGYYEQYF.

The CDR3 DNA sequence: TGCGCCAGCAGAGGGGGTTTCTATGGCTACACCTTC. This gives the protein CASRGGFYGYTF. This chain uses TRBV5-1 with TRBJ1-2, with D tentatively TRBD1 (6 bases). Germline lookup yields CDR1 SGHRS and CDR2 YFSETQ. The V end was cut by 5 bases, the J end by 4 bases, with 9 bases between. CDR3 length: 12 residues.

The chain employs TRBV5-1 and TRBJ2-3; 9 positions agree with TRBD1. Trimming at V came to 7 bases and at J to 7 bases, leaving 13 bases not matched to a gene. Germline V gives CDR1 SGHRS, CDR2 YFSETQ. CDR3 length: 15 residues. This chain's CDR3 is CASLDRQGGMNTQYF. The CDR3 nucleotides are TGCGCCAGCTTAGACCGACAGGGGGGAATGAATACGCAGTATTTT.

The CDR3 DNA follows: TGTGCCAGCAGCATGGGACAGGGAGTACTTGAGGGCTACGAGCAGTACTTC. This gives the protein CASSMGQGVLEGYEQYF. The V gene is TRBV9, the J gene TRBJ2-7; 9 nucleotides align to TRBD1. This CDR3 comprises 17 residues. Per the germline V gene, CDR1 is SGDLS and CDR2 is YYNGEE. Trimming removed 4 bases from V and 3 bases from J; junction bases left unmatched: 14.

The chain uses TRBV4-1 and TRBJ2-5, with a possible D match to TRBD1 (6 bases). CDR3 length: 14 amino acids. Germline V gives CDR1 MGHRA, CDR2 YSYEKL. Trimming left V 0 bases short and J 4 bases short, with 9 bases between. CDR3 amino acids: CASSQEGGTETQYF. The CDR3 DNA sequence: TGCGCCAGCAGCCAAGAAGGGGGAACAGAGACCCAGTACTTC.

The genes are TRBV18 and TRBJ2-3; D is unresolved. Germline V CDR1 and CDR2: KGHSH, LQKENI. There are 13 residues in the CDR3. With 3 bases removed from V and 6 bases from J, the gap between germline ends came to 10 bases. CDR3 nucleotide sequence: TGTGCCAGCTCACCGAACCTGGAGGATACGCAGTATTTT. It yields the protein CASSPNLEDTQYF.

The gene calls are TRBV27 and TRBJ2-3; 10 bases are shared with TRBD2. Trimming took 0 bases from V and 2 from J; bases not matched to a gene: 2. The length of the CDR3 is 16 residues. CDR1 and CDR2 (germline): MNHEY, SMNVEV (reference sequence). CDR3 in DNA: TGTGCCAGCAGTTTATCGACTAGCGGGCACACAGATACGCAGTATTTT. It is translated as CASSLSTSGHTDTQYF.

The chain has TRBV6-4 and TRBJ2-1, with 11 bases lining up with TRBD2. Germline lookup yields CDR1 MRHNA and CDR2 SNTAGT. Trimming at V came to 4 bases and at J to 7 bases, leaving 12 bases not matched to a gene. The CDR3 is made up of 17 amino acids. The CDR3 sequence: CASSGRRVAGGSNEQFF. Here the CDR3 DNA reads TGTGCCAGCAGTGGAAGGAGAGTAGCGGGAGGGTCGAATGAGCAGTTCTTC.

In its sample, this clone was seen a few times. This chain joins TRBV12-2 and TRBJ2-2; TRBD1 is taken as the D call from the table, unchecked against the DNA. TRBV12-2 is a known pseudogene. The length of the CDR3 is 18 residues. Written as DNA, the CDR3 is TGTGCAAGTCGCTTAGCCCCGCGGAGCCCAGGGGGCACCGGGGAGCTGTTTTTT. It encodes CASRLAPRSPGGTGELFF.

This chain uses TRBV2 with TRBJ1-1; 8 bases are shared with TRBD1. The CDR3 is made up of 15 amino acids. The junction had 10 bases not matched to a gene; V was cut back by 7 bases and J by 3 bases. Looked up from germline, CDR1 is SNHLY and CDR2 is FYNNEI. The CDR3 is CASTGGAGRDTEAFF. The CDR3 DNA reads TGTGCCAGCACAGGGGGCGCCGGTCGGGACACTGAAGCTTTCTTT.

V gene TRBV9 combines with J gene TRBJ1-2, with 7 bases lining up with TRBD1. Germline V CDR1 and CDR2: SGDLS, YYNGEE. The CDR3 contains 15 residues. J gave up 4 bases and V 0 bases, and 6 bases lay outside the gene matches. CDR3 nucleotides: TGTGCCAGCAGCGTAGGACAGGGCGGAGGCTATGGCTACACCTTC. Translation: CASSVGQGGGYGYTF.

The V gene is TRBV11-2, the J gene TRBJ2-1, with 10 nucleotides matching TRBD2. CDR1 and CDR2 from the germline V gene are SGHAT and FQNNGV. J gave up 8 bases and V 5 bases, and 9 bases lay outside the gene matches. The CDR3 extends over 15 amino acids. As DNA, the CDR3 is TGTGCCAGCAGCCCCAGCGGGCTAGCGGGAGATGAGCAGTTCTTC. This encodes CASSPSGLAGDEQFF.

The genes are TRBV18 and TRBJ1-1, with a tentative D call TRBD1 (6 bases). V lost 6 bases, J lost 3 bases, and 11 bases lay in between. This CDR3 is 13 amino acids long. Per germline, CDR1 KGHSH and CDR2 LQKENI. The CDR3, as DNA: TGTGCCAGCTCCCACAGGGTCGACACTGAAGCTTTCTTT. Translated: CASSHRVDTEAFF.

This clone has a handful of counts. DNA of the CDR3: TGTGCCAGCAGCCAAGATCCCGCGGGAGGGAACAATGAGCAGTTCTTC. Amino acid sequence: CASSQDPAGGNNEQFF. V is TRBV4-2 and J is TRBJ2-1; 9 bases are shared with TRBD2. J gave up 5 bases and V 0 bases, and 5 bases lay outside the gene matches. Looked up from germline, CDR1 is LGHNA and CDR2 is YNFKEQ. CDR3 length: 16 residues.

This clone was seen more than once but under ten times. The rearrangement uses TRBV6-6 and TRBJ2-7, with D perhaps matching TRBD2 (6 bases). The ends were cut back, 5 bases at V and 4 bases at J, with 12 bases in the middle. The CDR3 is 13 residues long. Germline V CDR1 and CDR2: MNHNY, SVGAGI (reference sequence). CDR3 loop: CASSGGSRYEQYF. The CDR3 coding sequence is TGTGCCAGCAGTGGGGGGAGCCGGTACGAGCAGTACTTC.

The chain links TRBV15 to TRBJ1-1, with TRBD1 as a possible D gene (5 bases). Germline-derived CDR1 and CDR2 are LNHNV and YYDKDF (reference sequence). Trimming shortened V by 6 bases and J by 3 bases, and 14 bases separated the two germline ends. The CDR3 contains 14 residues. The CDR3 reads CATSRGKQDTEAFF. DNA for the CDR3: TGTGCCACCAGTCGGGGGAAACAAGACACTGAAGCTTTCTTT.

The J gene is TRBJ2-3, the V gene TRBV21-1; TRBD1 is taken as the D call from the table, unchecked against the DNA. TRBV21-1 is a documented pseudogene. The CDR3 is 16 amino acids. DNA of the CDR3: TGTGCCAGCAGCAAAGCGCTTTGGACAGGCACAGATACGCAGTATTTT. Translating gives CASSKALWTGTDTQYF.

V is TRBV19 and J is TRBJ1-2, with D possibly TRBD1 on 5 matching bases. Germline values: CDR1 LNHDA, CDR2 SQIVND (reference sequence). V lost 11 bases to trimming and J lost 5 bases, with 18 bases between them. This CDR3 spans 13 amino acids. CDR3 DNA sequence: TGTGCCTCCAAGCGGCGGGGCGGATATGGCTACACCTTC. Translated: CASKRRGGYGYTF.

The rearrangement links TRBV4-1 to TRBJ2-3; tentative D call: TRBD2 (7 bases). This CDR3 is 16 amino acids long. Trimming cost V 5 bases and J 2 bases, with 17 bases left between them. CDR1 and CDR2 from the germline V gene are MGHRA and YSYEKL. The CDR3 reads CASSARGAGYTDTQYF. The CDR3 DNA sequence: TGCGCCAGCAGCGCCAGGGGAGCGGGGTACACAGATACGCAGTATTTT.

This clone was found once. The V gene is TRBV28, the J gene TRBJ1-5; D unresolved. The CDR3 spans 14 residues. The ends were cut back, 2 bases at V and 2 bases at J, with 7 bases in the middle. CDR1 is MDHEN and CDR2 is SYDVKM in the germline V gene. The CDR3 coding sequence is TGTGCCAGCAGTTTAGGTAGTGGCAATCAGCCCCAGCATTTT. Its protein product is CASSLGSGNQPQHF. The full variable domain, its missing parts supplied by reference TRBV28 and TRBJ1-5, is DVKVTQSSRYLVKRTGEKVFLECVQDMDHENMFWYRQDPGLGLRLIYFSYDVKMKEKGDIPEGYSVSREKKERFSLILESASTNQTSMYLCASSLGSGNQPQHFGDGTRLSIL.

The chain employs TRBV19 and TRBJ2-2, with a tentative D call TRBD1 (5 bases). The CDR3 totals 14 residues. CDR1 is LNHDA and CDR2 is SQIVND in the germline V gene (reference sequence). The ends were cut back, 4 bases at V and 1 base at J, with 7 bases in the middle. The DNA of the CDR3 is TGTGCCAGTAGTAGAGGACAGAACACCGGGGAGCTGTTTTTT. It yields the protein CASSRGQNTGELFF. Looking up the rest from reference TRBV19 and TRBJ2-2 gives the full variable domain: DGGITQSPKYLFRKEGQNVTLSCEQNLNHDAMYWYRQDPGQGLRLIYYSQIVNDFQKGDIAEGYSVSREKKESFPLTVTSAQKNPTAFYLCASSRGQNTGELFFGEGSRLTVL.

The rearrangement uses TRBV5-5 and TRBJ1-3; D gene uncertain. The germline V and J ends were trimmed by 0 bases and 0 bases, with 7 bases remaining between them. This CDR3 comprises 15 residues. Germline CDR1 SGHKS, CDR2 YYEKEE (reference sequence). The CDR3 region is CASSLDSYSGNTIYF. The CDR3 nucleotides read TGTGCCAGCAGCTTGGACAGTTACTCTGGAAACACCATATATTTT.

This clone was observed a single time. V gene TRBV29-1 combines with J gene TRBJ1-1; no definite D call. The CDR3 totals 11 residues. Germline V CDR1 and CDR2: SQVTM, ANQGSEA. With 7 bases removed from V and 4 bases from J, the gap between germline ends came to 10 bases. The CDR3 DNA is TGCAGCGCCATACGGAGCACTGAAGCTTTCTTT. It specifies CSAIRSTEAFF.

The chain joins TRBV6-5 to TRBJ2-5, with D possibly matching TRBD1 (6 bases). This CDR3 is built from 14 residues. Germline values: CDR1 MNHEY, CDR2 SVGAGI. V was pared by 5 bases and J by 5 bases, with 15 bases between. CDR3 amino acids: CASSLQGSGETQYF. The CDR3 region has the DNA TGTGCCAGCAGTCTCCAGGGGTCCGGGGAGACCCAGTACTTC.

CDR3 amino acids: CASSDLQGFSVYEQYF. DNA of the CDR3: TGTGCCAGCAGTGACCTACAGGGCTTCTCAGTGTACGAGCAGTACTTC. The chain uses TRBV2 and TRBJ2-7, with D possibly TRBD1 on 6 matching bases. Germline V gene sequence: CDR1 SNHLY, CDR2 FYNNEI. V lost 3 bases to trimming and J lost 4 bases, with 19 bases between them. The CDR3 sequence is 16 residues long.

This sequence joins TRBV4-1 and TRBJ2-7, with 7 nucleotides matching TRBD2. The CDR3 has 15 residues. V dropped 3 bases and J dropped 0; count of bases not matched to a gene: 5. Germline values: CDR1 MGHRA, CDR2 YSYEKL. CDR3 sequence reads: CASSHSGGNSYEQYF. The CDR3 DNA reads as TGCGCCAGCAGCCACTCCGGGGGGAACTCCTACGAGCAGTACTTC.

The chain uses TRBV7-3 and TRBJ1-5; D unresolved. This CDR3 comprises 10 residues. Trimming pared 11 bases from V and 8 bases from J, leaving 10 bases between. Germline loops: CDR1 SGHTA, CDR2 FQGTGA. CDR3 DNA sequence: TGTGCCGGAGAGGAAGAGCCCCAGCATTTT. This codes for CAGEEEPQHF.

V gene TRBV14 combines with J gene TRBJ2-5, with 14 bases aligning to TRBD2. The V gene end was trimmed by 7 bases and the J gene end by 5 bases; junction bases not matched to a gene: 15. The CDR3 extends over 18 amino acids. Per germline, CDR1 SGHDN and CDR2 FVKESK. The CDR3 DNA reads as TGTGCCAGCACCCACCCCCCGGGACTAGCGGGAGCGGGGGAGACCCAGTACTTC. Encoded protein: CASTHPPGLAGAGETQYF.

The chain combines TRBV7-9 with TRBJ2-7; the D gene is possibly TRBD1 (5 bases). With 0 bases removed from V and 7 bases from J, the gap between germline ends came to 13 bases. CDR1 SEHNR and CDR2 FQNEAQ come from the germline V gene (reference sequence). The CDR3 is 14 amino acids. In nucleotides, the CDR3 is TGTGCCAGCAGCTTAGCCAGGGTGGGTACTGAGCAGTACTTC. Translated: CASSLARVGTEQYF.

A few counts support this clone. The chain employs TRBV6-1 and TRBJ1-1, with 7 bases that match TRBD1. CDR1 MNHNS and CDR2 SASEGT come from the germline V gene. After removal of 6 bases from V and 5 bases from J, the junction contained 3 bases not matched to a gene. CDR3 size: 12 residues. Written as DNA, the CDR3 is TGTGCCAGCAGCAGGGGGTCAACTGAAGCTTTCTTT. Its translation: CASSRGSTEAFF.